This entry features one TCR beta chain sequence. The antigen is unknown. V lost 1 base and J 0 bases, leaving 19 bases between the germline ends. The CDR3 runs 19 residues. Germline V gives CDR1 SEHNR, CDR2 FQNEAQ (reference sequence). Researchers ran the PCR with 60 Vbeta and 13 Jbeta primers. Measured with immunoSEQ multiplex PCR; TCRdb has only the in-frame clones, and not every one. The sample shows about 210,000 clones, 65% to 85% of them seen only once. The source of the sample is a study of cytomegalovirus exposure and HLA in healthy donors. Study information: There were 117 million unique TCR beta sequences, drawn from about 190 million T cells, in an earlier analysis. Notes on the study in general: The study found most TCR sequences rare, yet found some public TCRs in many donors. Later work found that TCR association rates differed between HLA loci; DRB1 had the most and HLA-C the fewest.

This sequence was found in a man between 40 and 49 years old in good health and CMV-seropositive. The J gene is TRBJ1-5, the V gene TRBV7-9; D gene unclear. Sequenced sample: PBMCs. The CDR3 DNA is TGTGCCAGCAGCTTAGTCATTGGAGGGATGGGTTATAGCAATCAGCCCCAGCATTTT. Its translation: CASSLVIGGMGYSNQPQHF.